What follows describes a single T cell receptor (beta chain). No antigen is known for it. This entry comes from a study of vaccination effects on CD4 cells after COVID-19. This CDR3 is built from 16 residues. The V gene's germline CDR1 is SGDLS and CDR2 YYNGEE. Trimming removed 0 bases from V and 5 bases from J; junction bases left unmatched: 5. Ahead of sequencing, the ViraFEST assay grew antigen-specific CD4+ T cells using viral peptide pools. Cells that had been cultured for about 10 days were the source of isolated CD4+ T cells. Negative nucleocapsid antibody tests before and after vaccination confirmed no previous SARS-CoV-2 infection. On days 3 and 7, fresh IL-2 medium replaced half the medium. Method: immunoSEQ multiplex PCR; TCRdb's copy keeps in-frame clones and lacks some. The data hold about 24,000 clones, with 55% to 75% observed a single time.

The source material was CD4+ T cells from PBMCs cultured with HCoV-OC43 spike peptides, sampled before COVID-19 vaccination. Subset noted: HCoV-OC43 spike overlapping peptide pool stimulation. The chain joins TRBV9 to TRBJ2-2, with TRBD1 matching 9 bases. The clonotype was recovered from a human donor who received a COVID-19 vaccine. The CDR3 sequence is CASSVVGQGKTGELFF. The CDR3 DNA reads TGTGCCAGCAGCGTAGTGGGACAGGGTAAAACCGGGGAGCTGTTTTTT.